This TCR beta chain was identified during a study of blood T cell repertoires in COVID-19. The wider study: Specimens from acute and convalescent COVID-19 originated in the United States, Italy and Spain.

V was clipped by 7 bases and J by 7 bases; unmatched bases: 9. From germline, CDR1 is SQVTM and CDR2 ANQGSEA. The CDR3 length is 13 residues. This table comes from immunoSEQ multiplex PCR, and its TCRdb copy is limited to in-frame clones, with some not included. The data show about 83,000 clones, around 85% seen once. The material sequenced was peripheral blood. The gene calls are TRBV29-1 and TRBJ1-5, with TRBD1 matching over 8 bases. This TCR was recovered from a man in his 60s with acute or convalescent COVID-19. CDR3 sequence reads: CSARTGRAQPQHF. CDR3 coding DNA: TGCAGCGCCCGGACAGGGCGGGCACAGCCCCAGCATTTT. Full variable domain (rest looked up from reference TRBV29-1 and TRBJ1-5): SAVISQKPSRDICQRGTSLTIQCQVDSQVTMMFWYRQQPGQSLTLIATANQGSEATYESGFVIDKFPISRPNLTFSTLTVSNMSPEDSSIYLCSARTGRAQPQHFGDGTRLSIL.